The 3 T cell receptor beta chains reported below all come from one sample, sequenced in a study of T cell responses to AZD1222 COVID-19 vaccine. The data were produced by immunoSEQ multiplex PCR, yet TCRdb's version contains in-frame clones alone and is incomplete. This table has some 110,000 clones, less than 95% appearing once. The source was peripheral blood, collected 28 days after the second AZD1222 dose. These receptors were taken from an adult who received the AZD1222 COVID-19 vaccine.

The rearrangement joins TRBV11-2 to TRBJ1-6; D gene unclear. There are 17 residues in the CDR3. The germline CDR1 and CDR2 sequences are SGHAT and FQNNGV. Trimming took off 1 base at V and 2 bases at J, with 12 bases between the two ends. CDR3 sequence: CASSLGRLGPYNSPLHF. Here the CDR3 DNA reads TGTGCCAGCAGCTTAGGACGCCTCGGCCCCTATAATTCACCCCTCCACTTT. The variable domain in full, completed from reference TRBV11-2 and TRBJ1-6, reads EAGVAQSPRYKIIEKRQSVAFWCNPISGHATLYWYQQILGQGPKLLIQFQNNGVVDDSQLPKDRFSAERLKGVDSTLKIQPAKLEDSAVYLCASSLGRLGPYNSPLHFGNGTRLTVT.

V and J are TRBV5-1 and TRBJ1-1; TRBD1 matches at 7 bases. Germline V lookup: CDR1 SGHRS, CDR2 YFSETQ. V was pared by 2 bases and J by 4 bases, with 11 bases of the junction left unmatched. The CDR3 is made up of 16 amino acids. CDR3 in amino acids: CASSFLAGGSATEAFF. The CDR3 DNA sequence: TGCGCCAGCAGCTTCTTAGCAGGGGGATCCGCCACTGAAGCTTTCTTT.

The chain couples TRBV7-6 to TRBJ2-3, with D unresolved. The germline gives CDR1 SGHVS, CDR2 FNYEAQ. This CDR3 comprises 14 residues. Trimming took 5 bases from V and 1 from J, leaving 10 bases between them. The CDR3 coding sequence is TGTGCCAGCAGCCATTCGGGCCGCACAGATACGCAGTATTTT. As protein: CASSHSGRTDTQYF.